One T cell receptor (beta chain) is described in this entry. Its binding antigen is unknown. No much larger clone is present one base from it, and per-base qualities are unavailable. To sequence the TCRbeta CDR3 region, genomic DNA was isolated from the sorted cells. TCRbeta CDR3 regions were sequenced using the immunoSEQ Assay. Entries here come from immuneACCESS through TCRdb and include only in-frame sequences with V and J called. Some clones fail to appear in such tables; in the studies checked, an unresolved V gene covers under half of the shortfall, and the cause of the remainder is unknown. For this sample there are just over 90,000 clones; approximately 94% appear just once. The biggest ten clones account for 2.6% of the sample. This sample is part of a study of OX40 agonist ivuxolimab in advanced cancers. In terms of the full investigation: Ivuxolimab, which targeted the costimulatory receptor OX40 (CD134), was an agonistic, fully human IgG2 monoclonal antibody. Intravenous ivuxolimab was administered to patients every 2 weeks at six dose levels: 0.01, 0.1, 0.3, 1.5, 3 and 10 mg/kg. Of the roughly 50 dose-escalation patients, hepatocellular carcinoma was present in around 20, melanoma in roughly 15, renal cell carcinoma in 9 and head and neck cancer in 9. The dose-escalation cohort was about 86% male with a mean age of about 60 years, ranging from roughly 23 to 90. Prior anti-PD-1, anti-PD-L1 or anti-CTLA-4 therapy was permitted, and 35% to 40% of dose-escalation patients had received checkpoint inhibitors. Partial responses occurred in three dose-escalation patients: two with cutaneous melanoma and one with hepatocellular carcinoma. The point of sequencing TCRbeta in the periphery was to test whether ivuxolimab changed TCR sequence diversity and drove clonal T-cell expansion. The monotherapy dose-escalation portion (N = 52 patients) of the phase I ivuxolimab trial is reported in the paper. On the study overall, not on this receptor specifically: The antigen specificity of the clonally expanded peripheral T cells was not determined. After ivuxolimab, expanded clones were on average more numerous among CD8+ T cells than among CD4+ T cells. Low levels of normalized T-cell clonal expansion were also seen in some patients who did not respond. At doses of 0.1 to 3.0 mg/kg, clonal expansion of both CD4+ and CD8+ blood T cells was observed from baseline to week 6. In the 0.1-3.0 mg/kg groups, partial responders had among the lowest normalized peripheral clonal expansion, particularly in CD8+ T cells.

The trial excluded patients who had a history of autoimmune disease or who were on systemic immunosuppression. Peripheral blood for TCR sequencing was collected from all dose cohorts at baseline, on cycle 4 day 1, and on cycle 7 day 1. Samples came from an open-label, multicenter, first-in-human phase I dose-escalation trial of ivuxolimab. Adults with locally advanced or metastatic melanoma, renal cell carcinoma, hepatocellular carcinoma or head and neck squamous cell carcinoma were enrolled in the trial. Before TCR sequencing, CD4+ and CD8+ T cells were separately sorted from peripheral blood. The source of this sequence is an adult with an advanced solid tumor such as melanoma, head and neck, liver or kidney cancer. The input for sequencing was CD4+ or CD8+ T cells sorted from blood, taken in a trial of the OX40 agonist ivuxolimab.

In nucleotide form, the sequence is TGCGCCAGCAGCTTGGAGCGGGGGCTATACGAGCAGTACTTC. It encodes CASSLERGLYEQYF. The receptor chain draws on TRBV5-1 and TRBJ2-7, with 8 bases in between that match TRBD2. V trim: 0 bases; J trim: 4 bases; unmatched bases: 3. The CDR3, cysteine through phenylalanine, is 14 amino acids long. Solely the CDR3 DNA is kept, with 42 bases framed from the first base. According to the germline V gene, CDR1 reads SGHRS and CDR2 reads YFSETQ.